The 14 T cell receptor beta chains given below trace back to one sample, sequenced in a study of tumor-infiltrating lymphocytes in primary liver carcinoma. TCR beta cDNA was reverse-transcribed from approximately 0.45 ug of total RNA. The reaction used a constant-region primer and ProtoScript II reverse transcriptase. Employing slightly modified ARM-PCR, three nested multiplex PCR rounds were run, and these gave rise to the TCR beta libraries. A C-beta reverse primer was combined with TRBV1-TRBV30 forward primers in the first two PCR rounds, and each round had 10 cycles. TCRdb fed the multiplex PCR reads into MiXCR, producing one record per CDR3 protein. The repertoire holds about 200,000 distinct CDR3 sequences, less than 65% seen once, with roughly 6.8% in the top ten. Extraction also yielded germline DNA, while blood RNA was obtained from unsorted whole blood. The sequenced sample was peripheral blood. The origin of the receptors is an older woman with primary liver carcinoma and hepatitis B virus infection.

CDR3 region: CASSYSFGSGQPQHF. In DNA form, the CDR3 reads TGTGCCAGCAGTTACTCGTTCGGGTCTGGTCAGCCCCAGCATTTT. The chain has TRBV6-5 and TRBJ1-5; D uncertain. CDR3 length: 15 amino acids. V lost 0 bases and J lost 6, with 12 bases in between. Per germline, CDR1 MNHEY and CDR2 SVGAGI.

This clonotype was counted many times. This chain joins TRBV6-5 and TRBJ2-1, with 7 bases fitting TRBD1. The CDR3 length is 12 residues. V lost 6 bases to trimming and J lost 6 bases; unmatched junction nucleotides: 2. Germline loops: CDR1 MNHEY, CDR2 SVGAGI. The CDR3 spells CASRGDSNEQFF. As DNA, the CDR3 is TGTGCCAGCAGGGGGGACAGCAATGAGCAGTTCTTC.

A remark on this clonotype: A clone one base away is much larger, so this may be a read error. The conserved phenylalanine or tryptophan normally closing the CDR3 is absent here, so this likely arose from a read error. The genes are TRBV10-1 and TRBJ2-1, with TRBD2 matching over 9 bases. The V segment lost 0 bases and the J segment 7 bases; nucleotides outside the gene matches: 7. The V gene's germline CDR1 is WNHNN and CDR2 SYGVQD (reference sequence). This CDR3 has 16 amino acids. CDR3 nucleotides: TGCGCCAGCAGTGAGTCGTCAGGACTAGCGTGGAATGAGCAGTTCATC. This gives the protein CASSESSGLAWNEQFI.

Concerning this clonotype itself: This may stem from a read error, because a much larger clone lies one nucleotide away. Written as DNA, the CDR3 is TGTGCCAGCAGCTCCCGACAGGGGGCGATAAATGAGCAGTTCTTC. Encoded protein: CASSSRQGAINEQFF. The rearrangement joins TRBV7-9 to TRBJ2-1, with 10 bases that match TRBD1. The junction had 7 bases not matched to a gene; V was cut back by 4 bases and J by 7 bases. The CDR3 extends over 15 amino acids. Per germline, CDR1 SEHNR and CDR2 FQNEAQ (reference sequence). Variable domain in full (rest from reference TRBV7-9 and TRBJ2-1): DTGVSQNPRHKITKRGQNVTFRCDPISEHNRLYWYRQTLGQGPEFLTYFQNEAQLEKSRLLSDRFSAERPKGSFSTLEIQRTEQGDSAMYLCASSSRQGAINEQFFGPGTRLTVL.

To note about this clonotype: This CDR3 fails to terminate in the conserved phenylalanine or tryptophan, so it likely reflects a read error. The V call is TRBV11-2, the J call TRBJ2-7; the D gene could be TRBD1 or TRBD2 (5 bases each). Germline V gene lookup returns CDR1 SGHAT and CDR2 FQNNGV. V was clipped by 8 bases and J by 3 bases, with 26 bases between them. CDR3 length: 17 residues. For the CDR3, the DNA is TGTGCCAGCGGCCCCCCAGAGGGCAGGGTGGGGAACTACGAGCAGTACCTC. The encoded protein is CASGPPEGRVGNYEQYL.

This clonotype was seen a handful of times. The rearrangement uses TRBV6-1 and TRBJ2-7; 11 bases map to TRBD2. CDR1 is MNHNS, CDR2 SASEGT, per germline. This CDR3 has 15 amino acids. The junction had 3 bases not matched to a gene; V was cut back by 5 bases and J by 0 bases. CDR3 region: CASSTGTSGSYEQYF. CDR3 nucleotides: TGTGCCAGCAGTACCGGGACTAGCGGCTCCTACGAGCAGTACTTC.

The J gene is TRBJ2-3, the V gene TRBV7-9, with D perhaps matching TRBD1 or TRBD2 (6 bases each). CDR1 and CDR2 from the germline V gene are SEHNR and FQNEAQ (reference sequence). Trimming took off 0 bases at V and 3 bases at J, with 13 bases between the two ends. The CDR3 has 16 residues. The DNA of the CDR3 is TGTGCCAGCAGCTTAGCCGGGGGCGCGTCGACAGATACGCAGTATTTT. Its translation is CASSLAGGASTDTQYF.

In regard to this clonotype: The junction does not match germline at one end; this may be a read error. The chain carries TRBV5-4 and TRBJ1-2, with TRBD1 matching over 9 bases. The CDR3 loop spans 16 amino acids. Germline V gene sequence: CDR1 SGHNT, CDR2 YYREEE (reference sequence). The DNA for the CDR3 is TGTACCAGCAGCCCGGGACAGGGTGCAGTTAACTATGGCTACACCTTC. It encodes CTSSPGQGAVNYGYTF.

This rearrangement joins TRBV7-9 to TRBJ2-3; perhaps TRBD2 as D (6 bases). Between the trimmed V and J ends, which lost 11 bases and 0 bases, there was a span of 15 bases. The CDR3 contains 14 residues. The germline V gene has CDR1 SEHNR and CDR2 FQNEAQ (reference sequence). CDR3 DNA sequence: TGTGCCCTTAGCGGCGGGATTAGCACAGATACGCAGTATTTT. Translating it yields CALSGGISTDTQYF.

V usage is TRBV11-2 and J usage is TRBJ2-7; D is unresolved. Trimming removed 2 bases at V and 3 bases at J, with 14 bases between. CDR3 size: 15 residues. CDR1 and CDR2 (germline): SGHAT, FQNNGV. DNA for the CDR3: TGTGCCAGCAGCTTATGGATGGCAGGCCGCTACGAGCAGTACTTC. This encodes CASSLWMAGRYEQYF. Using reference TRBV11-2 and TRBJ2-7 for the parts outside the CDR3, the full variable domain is EAGVAQSPRYKIIEKRQSVAFWCNPISGHATLYWYQQILGQGPKLLIQFQNNGVVDDSQLPKDRFSAERLKGVDSTLKIQPAKLEDSAVYLCASSLWMAGRYEQYFGPGTRLTVT.

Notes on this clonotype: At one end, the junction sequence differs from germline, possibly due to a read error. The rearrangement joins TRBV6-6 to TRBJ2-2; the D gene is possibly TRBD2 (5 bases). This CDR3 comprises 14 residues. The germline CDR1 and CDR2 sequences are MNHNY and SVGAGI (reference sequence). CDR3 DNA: TGTGCCAGCAGTATCAGACAAAACACCGGGGAGCTGCTTTTT. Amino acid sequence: CASSIRQNTGELLF.

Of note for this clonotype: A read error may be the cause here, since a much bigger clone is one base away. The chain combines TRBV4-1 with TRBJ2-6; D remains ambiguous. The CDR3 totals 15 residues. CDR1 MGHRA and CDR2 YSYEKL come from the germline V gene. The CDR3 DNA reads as TGCACCAGCAGCCAAAATATTGCTGGGGCCAACGTCCTGACTTTC. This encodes CTSSQNIAGANVLTF.

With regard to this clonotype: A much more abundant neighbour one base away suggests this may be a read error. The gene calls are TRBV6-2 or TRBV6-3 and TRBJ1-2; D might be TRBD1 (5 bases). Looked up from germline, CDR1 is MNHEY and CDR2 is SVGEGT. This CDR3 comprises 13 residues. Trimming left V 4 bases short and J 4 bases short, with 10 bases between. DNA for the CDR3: TGTGCCAGCAGTTCGACGGGGACCTATGGCTACACCTTC. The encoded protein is CASSSTGTYGYTF.

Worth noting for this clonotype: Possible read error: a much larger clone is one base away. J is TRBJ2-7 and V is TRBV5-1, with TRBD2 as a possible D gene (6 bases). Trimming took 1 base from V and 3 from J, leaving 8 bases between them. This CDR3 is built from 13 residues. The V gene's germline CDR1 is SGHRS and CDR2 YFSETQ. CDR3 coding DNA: TGCGCCAGCAGCTTGTCTAGCGACTACGAGCAGTACTTC. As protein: CASSLSSDYEQYF.